The 25 T cell receptor beta chains reported below all come from one sample, sequenced in a study of cytomegalovirus exposure and HLA in healthy donors. This table comes from immunoSEQ multiplex PCR, and its TCRdb copy is limited to in-frame clones, with some not included. The sample lists more than 90,000 clones; approximately 85% were seen once. The sample was PBMCs. These receptors were collected from a man aged 18 to 29 in good health and CMV-seronegative.

This sequence joins TRBV7-9 and TRBJ2-7; D may be TRBD2 (5 bases). The V gene's germline CDR1 is SEHNR and CDR2 FQNEAQ (reference sequence). Trimming stripped 4 bases from V and 2 bases from J, with 18 bases between. The CDR3 extends over 16 amino acids. CDR3 sequence (DNA): TGTGCCAGCAGCTCTCGGGCGGGTACGAATGCCTACGAGCAGTACTTC. Amino acid sequence: CASSSRAGTNAYEQYF.

The chain is built from TRBV19 and TRBJ2-7, with D unclear. Germline CDR1 and CDR2: LNHDA and SQIVND (reference sequence). The V end lost 6 bases, the J end lost 0 bases, and 9 bases lay between the germline ends. This CDR3 spans 13 amino acids. CDR3: CASSRPDSYEQYF. DNA for the CDR3: TGTGCCAGTAGCAGGCCGGACTCCTACGAGCAGTACTTC.

This chain links TRBV19 with TRBJ1-2; D is undetermined. The CDR3 totals 14 residues. Between the trimmed V and J ends, which lost 5 bases and 4 bases, there was a span of 14 bases. The germline CDR1 and CDR2 sequences are LNHDA and SQIVND (reference sequence). CDR3 DNA: TGTGCCAGTAGTGTGACCCAGGCATCCTATGGCTACACCTTC. Its translation: CASSVTQASYGYTF.

The genes are TRBV7-8 and TRBJ1-6; a possible D gene is TRBD1 (6 bases). Germline CDR1 is SGHVS and CDR2 is FQNEAQ. Trimming cost V 2 bases and J 8 bases, with 10 bases left between them. The CDR3 totals 14 residues. This CDR3 is CASSLFAGDSPLHF. The CDR3 DNA reads TGTGCCAGCAGCTTATTTGCAGGGGATTCACCCCTCCACTTT.

The rearrangement uses TRBV9 and TRBJ1-2; the match to TRBD1 covers 8 bases. The V and J ends lost 1 base and 0 bases, in that order; junction bases with no gene match: 5. There are 16 residues in the CDR3. Germline V lookup: CDR1 SGDLS, CDR2 YYNGEE. The CDR3 DNA reads TGTGCCAGCAGCGTATTGGACAGGGTCCCTAACTATGGCTACACCTTC. This codes for CASSVLDRVPNYGYTF.

The chain recombines TRBV27 with TRBJ1-1, with 7 bases identical to TRBD1. The ends lost 4 bases at V and 4 bases at J; junction bases unmatched: 6. Germline CDR1 is MNHEY and CDR2 is SMNVEV (reference sequence). This CDR3 has 14 residues. CDR3 nucleotides: TGTGCCAGCAGTTCGACAGGGTTTACCACTGAAGCTTTCTTT. Translation gives CASSSTGFTTEAFF.

J is TRBJ2-1 and V is TRBV7-2, with 9 nucleotides matching TRBD2. The germline V gene encodes CDR1 SGHTA and CDR2 FQGNSA. This CDR3 is built from 17 residues. The J segment lost 4 bases and the V segment lost 1 base, leaving 8 bases of the junction unmatched. For the CDR3, the DNA is TGTGCCAGCAGCTTAGAGTTCGAGCGGGGGGCATACAATGAGCAGTTCTTC. This gives the protein CASSLEFERGAYNEQFF.

The gene calls are TRBV7-9 and TRBJ1-4; 10 bases align to TRBD1. Trimming at V came to 5 bases and at J to 10 bases, leaving 7 bases not matched to a gene. This CDR3 region has 14 residues. Germline V gene lookup returns CDR1 SEHNR and CDR2 FQNEAQ (reference sequence). CDR3 DNA sequence: TGTGCCAGCAGCCAAGGGACAGGGGCTGCAAAACTGTTTTTT. Its protein product is CASSQGTGAAKLFF.

The chain carries TRBV6-6 and TRBJ1-1, with TRBD1 matching 7 bases. Germline V gene sequence: CDR1 MNHNY, CDR2 SVGAGI (reference sequence). The CDR3 covers 16 residues. Trimming took 1 base from V and 1 from J; bases not matched to a gene: 6. CDR3 DNA: TGTGCCAGCAGTTACTTACAGACAGGGACGAACACTGAAGCTTTCTTT. Protein: CASSYLQTGTNTEAFF.

J is TRBJ1-1 and V is TRBV30; D remains unclear. Deletions cut 1 base from V and 7 bases from J, with 10 bases between. The V gene's germline CDR1 is GTSNPN and CDR2 SVGIG (reference sequence). The CDR3 totals 12 residues. DNA of the CDR3: TGTGCCTGGAGTGGGAGCGGTGGTGAAGCTTTCTTT. Amino acids: CAWSGSGGEAFF.

The V call is TRBV6-5, the J call TRBJ2-1; tentative D call: TRBD2 (5 bases). The CDR3 runs 11 residues. Germline CDR1 MNHEY, CDR2 SVGAGI. V gave up 7 bases and J gave up 5 bases, with 6 bases separating them. This CDR3 reads CASKRDNEQFF. The DNA for the CDR3 is TGTGCCAGCAAGAGGGACAATGAGCAGTTCTTC.

This chain connects TRBV11-2 to TRBJ2-7; 12 nucleotides agree with TRBD1. CDR3 length: 15 amino acids. Trimming cost V 5 bases and J 4 bases; bases outside gene matches: 6. CDR1 SGHAT and CDR2 FQNNGV come from the germline V gene. In DNA, the CDR3 is TGTGCCAGCAGCCGGGGACAGGGGGCTCCATACGAGCAGTACTTC. Amino acid sequence: CASSRGQGAPYEQYF.

CDR3 coding DNA: TGCAGCGTTCCATCCAGGACGGATGGGACAAACTATGGCTACACCTTC. Protein sequence: CSVPSRTDGTNYGYTF. The V gene is TRBV29-1, the J gene TRBJ1-2; weak D call: TRBD1 (6 bases). The V end was cut by 5 bases, the J end by 2 bases, with 21 bases between. The CDR3 extends over 16 amino acids. The germline V gene has CDR1 SQVTM and CDR2 ANQGSEA.

Concerning this clone: The junction departs from the called germline gene at one end, perhaps through a read error. The rearrangement uses TRBV7-7 and TRBJ2-1; TRBD2 matches at 11 bases. Germline assignment: CDR1 SSHAT and CDR2 FNYEAQ (reference sequence). CDR3 length: 13 amino acids. This CDR3 reads CASSPGGTSGFIF. The CDR3 DNA reads as TGTGCCAGCAGCCCCGGAGGGACTAGCGGATTCATCTTC.

The chain has TRBV29-1 and TRBJ1-1; no clear D gene. The V gene lost 3 bases and the J gene lost 0 bases, with 14 bases spanning the gap. Germline CDR1 and CDR2: SQVTM and ANQGSEA. This CDR3 spans 15 amino acids. CDR3 in amino acids: CSVDREGSLNTEAFF. As DNA, the CDR3 is TGCAGCGTTGATAGGGAGGGAAGCCTGAACACTGAAGCTTTCTTT.

The rearrangement joins TRBV19 to TRBJ1-2; 12 nucleotides agree with TRBD1. Germline CDR1 reads LNHDA; CDR2 reads SQIVND (reference sequence). The CDR3 is 16 amino acids. The junction had 8 bases not matched to a gene; V was cut back by 5 bases and J by 4 bases. The chain's CDR3 is CASSPQGQGAGYGYTF. CDR3 nucleotide sequence: TGTGCCAGTAGTCCCCAGGGACAGGGGGCAGGCTATGGCTACACCTTC.

This clone was observed a few times. One end of the junction is discordant with germline, which a read error may explain. The chain carries TRBV19 and TRBJ1-1, with a weak D call TRBD1 (6 bases). This CDR3 region has 14 residues. Germline-derived CDR1 and CDR2 are LNHDA and SQIVND (reference sequence). DNA for the CDR3: TGTGCCAGCAGTACACAAGGGGGTACCACTGAAGCTTTCTTT. Protein: CASSTQGGTTEAFF.

The chain joins TRBV5-1 to TRBJ1-1; D unclear. This CDR3 is 13 amino acids long. In germline, CDR1 is SGHRS, CDR2 YFSETQ. The ends were cut back, 4 bases at V and 6 bases at J, with 13 bases in the middle. CDR3 sequence: CASSARGRAEAFF. The CDR3 DNA follows: TGCGCCAGCAGCGCGCGGGGTAGGGCTGAAGCTTTCTTT. Filled out from reference TRBV5-1 and TRBJ1-1, the complete variable domain reads KAGVTQTPRYLIKTRGQQVTLSCSPISGHRSVSWYQQTPGQGLQFLFEYFSETQRNKGNFPGRFSGRQFSNSRSEMNVSTLELGDSALYLCASSARGRAEAFFGQGTRLTVV.

The chain couples TRBV2 to TRBJ1-5; D uncertain. The CDR3 runs to 15 residues. The V end lost 4 bases, the J end lost 0 bases, and 10 bases lay between the germline ends. From germline, CDR1 is SNHLY and CDR2 FYNNEI. As DNA, the CDR3 is TGTGCCAGCAGTGGAGGCACCAATAGCAATCAGCCCCAGCATTTT. Protein product: CASSGGTNSNQPQHF.

This chain links TRBV30 with TRBJ2-1; 8 bases are shared with TRBD2. The V gene's germline CDR1 is GTSNPN and CDR2 SVGIG (reference sequence). CDR3 length: 16 residues. V lost 0 bases, J lost 10 bases, and 14 bases stayed unmatched. The CDR3 spells CAWSVPGVAGRREQFF. For the CDR3, the DNA is TGTGCCTGGAGTGTCCCCGGAGTAGCGGGGAGGCGGGAGCAGTTCTTC.

This chain uses TRBV5-1 with TRBJ1-2; possible D gene TRBD1, 5 bases. CDR3 length equals 14 residues. CDR1 is SGHRS, CDR2 YFSETQ, per germline. Trimming cost V 3 bases and J 8 bases, with 17 bases left between them. CDR3 amino acids: CASSSWGDRDGYTF. The CDR3 DNA is TGCGCCAGCAGCTCGTGGGGGGACCGGGACGGCTACACCTTC.

This chain's CDR3 is CASSEARGQGRETQYF. CDR3 bases: TGTGCCAGCAGTGAAGCGCGCGGACAGGGCAGAGAGACCCAGTACTTC. The chain carries TRBV6-1 and TRBJ2-5; 8 nucleotides match TRBD1. V lost 0 bases, J lost 4 bases, and 7 bases stayed unmatched. The CDR3 length is 16 residues. CDR1 is MNHNS, CDR2 SASEGT, per germline.

The chain combines TRBV12-5 with TRBJ2-7; a weak D match, TRBD2 (6 bases). Trimming removed 1 base from V and 0 bases from J, with 7 bases in between. CDR1 and CDR2 from the germline V gene are LGHNT and FRNRAP. The length of the CDR3 is 14 residues. The DNA for the CDR3 is TGTGCTAGTGGTTTGGGGACTACCTCCTACGAGCAGTACTTC. Translation gives CASGLGTTSYEQYF.

The rearrangement joins TRBV19 to TRBJ1-2, with TRBD1 matching over 7 bases. The V gene's germline CDR1 is LNHDA and CDR2 SQIVND (reference sequence). Trimming at V came to 3 bases and at J to 0 bases, leaving 4 bases not matched to a gene. The CDR3 sequence is 15 residues long. The CDR3 nucleotides read TGTGCCAGTAGTATCGGACAGGTAGCTAACTATGGCTACACCTTC. Translated: CASSIGQVANYGYTF.

CDR3 coding DNA: TGTGCTAGTGGTTTGCTAACGGGTTCCCCCATAGGAGAGACCCAGTACTTC. This translates into CASGLLTGSPIGETQYF. The chain employs TRBV12-5 and TRBJ2-5; D is ambiguous. Trimming left V 2 bases short and J 4 bases short, with 20 bases between. Germline CDR1 LGHNT, CDR2 FRNRAP. The CDR3 consists of 17 residues.